The 21 T cell receptor beta chains given below trace back to one sample, sequenced in a study of blood T cells in healthy people across ages. With a J-beta primer mix and a sample-barcoded 5' primer, a second PCR ran roughly 6 to 11 cycles. MiXCR, run by TCRdb on the 5' RACE reads, gives a single entry per CDR3 protein. The sample includes 1.5 million to 2 million distinct CDR3 sequences, about 28% of them seen just once. Source material: blood. The source of these receptors is a woman under 40 in good health.

This clonotype has just a few counts. One junction end does not reproduce the germline sequence, and a read error may be involved. The V call is TRBV12-3 or TRBV12-4, the J call TRBJ2-1; 13 nucleotides agree with TRBD2. This CDR3 spans 15 amino acids. The CDR3 is CASSPTSGGYNGQFF. In nucleotides, the CDR3 is TGTGCCAGCAGCCCGACTAGCGGGGGGTACAATGGGCAGTTCTTC.

This clonotype was detected a few times. The junction departs from the called germline gene at one end, perhaps through a read error. The V call is TRBV3-1, the J call TRBJ2-7, with D possibly matching TRBD2 (5 bases). Looked up from germline, CDR1 is LGHDT and CDR2 is YNNKEL (reference sequence). CDR3 length: 16 residues. CDR3 residues: CGSSQDIGLIATKQYF. In DNA form, the CDR3 reads TGTGGCAGCAGCCAAGATATTGGACTCATCGCTACCAAGCAGTACTTC.

This clonotype was recorded a few times. The chain carries TRBV28 and TRBJ1-5, with TRBD1 matching over 10 bases. This CDR3 has 16 residues. Germline CDR1 and CDR2: MDHEN and SYDVKM. Unmatched junction bases numbered 7, after V lost 2 bases and J lost 6 bases. This chain's CDR3 is CASSLTTGGLGQPQHF. The DNA of the CDR3 is TGTGCCAGCAGTTTAACGACAGGGGGCCTTGGTCAGCCCCAGCATTTT.

This clonotype showed up many times. V and J are TRBV20-1 and TRBJ2-1, with 9 nucleotides matching TRBD2. Germline V gene lookup returns CDR1 DFQATT and CDR2 SNEGSKA (reference sequence). After removal of 6 bases from V and 4 bases from J, the junction contained 7 bases not matched to a gene. The CDR3 consists of 14 residues. CDR3 in DNA: TGCAGTGCGGCGGGGCGGGAGGGATACAATGAGCAGTTCTTC. This sequence encodes CSAAGREGYNEQFF.

Many counts were recorded for this clonotype. This sequence joins TRBV5-5 and TRBJ1-2; 8 bases line up with TRBD1. The V gene's germline CDR1 is SGHKS and CDR2 YYEKEE (reference sequence). V was clipped by 4 bases and J by 0 bases; unmatched bases: 5. This CDR3 contains 15 residues. The CDR3 nucleotides are TGTGCCAGCAGCCCGACAGGGGCCACTAACTATGGCTACACCTTC. Translating it yields CASSPTGATNYGYTF.

This clonotype was recorded a few times. J is TRBJ1-2 and V is TRBV25-1; a weak D match, TRBD1 (5 bases). The CDR3 spans 15 residues. V was pared by 1 base and J by 3 bases, with 12 bases between. The germline CDR1 and CDR2 sequences are MGHDK and SYGVNS. The CDR3 DNA follows: TGTGCCAGCAGTGAATTGAACAGGCGGGACTATGGCTACACCTTC. It codes for CASSELNRRDYGYTF.

This clonotype was counted many times. In DNA form, the CDR3 reads TGCGCCAGCAGCACTGGGACTAGCGGAGGCTACGAGCAGTACTTC. It is translated as CASSTGTSGGYEQYF. V usage is TRBV5-1 and J usage is TRBJ2-7, with TRBD2 matching 11 bases. The length of the CDR3 is 15 residues. CDR1 and CDR2 from the germline V gene are SGHRS and YFSETQ. V trimming: 4 bases; J trimming: 3 bases; junction bases outside the gene matches: 6.

Note on this clonotype: The junction does not match germline at one end; this may be a read error. The V and J genes are TRBV6-2 or TRBV6-3 and TRBJ2-1, with 7 bases fitting TRBD2. Germline values: CDR1 MNHEY, CDR2 SVGEGT. The CDR3 is 16 residues long. CDR3 bases: TGTGCTAGCAGCCCCCTAGGGCGGCGGGAGTACAATGAGCAGTTCTTC. Translated, it gives CASSPLGRREYNEQFF.

This clonotype occurred once. Since the CDR3 does not end with the conserved phenylalanine or tryptophan, this likely comes from a read error. The chain uses TRBV6-1 and TRBJ2-7; 7 nucleotides match TRBD1. The CDR3 loop spans 14 amino acids. Looked up from germline, CDR1 is MNHNS and CDR2 is SASEGT. V trimming: 1 base; J trimming: 3 bases; junction bases outside the gene matches: 3. CDR3 sequence reads: CASSEGQGDYEQYC. The CDR3 DNA reads TGTGCCAGCAGTGAAGGGCAGGGGGACTACGAGCAGTACTGC.

Comments on this clonotype: The CDR3 ends on some other residue instead of the conserved phenylalanine or tryptophan, so this is likely a read error. The chain recombines TRBV29-1 with TRBJ2-7; D remains unclear. CDR3 length equals 11 residues. V was clipped by 3 bases and J by 6 bases, with 9 bases between them. The germline V gene encodes CDR1 SQVTM and CDR2 ANQGSEA. This chain's CDR3 is CSVDTTAEQYL. CDR3 sequence (DNA): TGCAGCGTTGATACAACTGCCGAGCAGTACTTA.

The rearrangement links TRBV28 to TRBJ1-4; no definite D call. V was trimmed by 5 bases and J by 9 bases, leaving 7 bases between them. Germline CDR1 and CDR2: MDHEN and SYDVKM. The CDR3 contains 11 residues. The CDR3 DNA reads TGTGCCAGCAGTGCAAGTAAAAAACTGTTTTTT. Residues: CASSASKKLFF.

This sequence joins TRBV6-1 and TRBJ1-2; 9 bases match TRBD1. The germline CDR1 and CDR2 sequences are MNHNS and SASEGT. The CDR3 covers 13 residues. The V and J ends lost 3 bases and 11 bases, in that order; junction bases with no gene match: 7. This chain's CDR3 is CASSDPGQGRYTF. The CDR3 nucleotides read TGTGCCAGCAGTGACCCGGGACAGGGCCGGTACACCTTC.

The CDR3 nucleotides read TGCAGTGCCGAAAGGGACAGGGTGTCTCTAGGTCTCGTCTACAATGAGCAGTTCTTC. It yields the protein CSAERDRVSLGLVYNEQFF. The genes are TRBV20-1 and TRBJ2-1; TRBD1 agrees at 9 bases. This CDR3 region has 19 residues. J gave up 3 bases and V 6 bases, and 21 bases lay outside the gene matches. The germline gives CDR1 DFQATT, CDR2 SNEGSKA (reference sequence).

On this clonotype itself: A read error is possible here, since a much larger clone lies one base away. The chain uses TRBV7-2 and TRBJ2-4; D unclear. The CDR3 has 14 amino acids. V gave up 5 bases and J gave up 2 bases, with 10 bases separating them. The germline V gene has CDR1 SGHTA and CDR2 FQGNSA. In DNA, the CDR3 is TGTGCCAGCAGCCCCGACACGACCAAAAACATTCAGTACTTC. This translates into CASSPDTTKNIQYF.

This clonotype was seen more than once but under ten times. This chain joins TRBV30 and TRBJ1-1; tentative D call: TRBD1 (6 bases). The CDR3 is made up of 12 amino acids. V was shortened by 4 bases and J by 8 bases, with 14 bases between the two germline ends. Germline V gene data show CDR1 as GTSNPN and CDR2 as SVGIG (reference sequence). The CDR3 DNA sequence: TGTGCCTGGACAGGGGCGAGTTCCGAAGCTTTCTTT. Translated: CAWTGASSEAFF.

The rearrangement joins TRBV27 to TRBJ2-7; tentatively, D is TRBD1 or TRBD2 (5 bases each). V gave up 7 bases and J gave up 2 bases, with 15 bases separating them. This CDR3 contains 14 residues. Germline assignment: CDR1 MNHEY and CDR2 SMNVEV (reference sequence). CDR3 sequence (DNA): TGTGCCAGCAAAAGAGGGGTCAGTGCCTACGAGCAGTACTTC. Translating gives CASKRGVSAYEQYF.

This clonotype was detected only a few times. DNA of the CDR3: TGTGCCAGCAGCACATCAAGCGGGGGGACTACAGATACGCAGTATTTT. Translating gives CASSTSSGGTTDTQYF. The chain is built from TRBV9 and TRBJ2-3, with 9 bases fitting TRBD2. CDR3 length equals 16 residues. Looked up from germline, CDR1 is SGDLS and CDR2 is YYNGEE. V shed 4 bases, J shed 3 bases, and the junction held 9 bases outside the gene matches. Supplemented by reference TRBV9 and TRBJ2-3, the full variable domain reads DSGVTQTPKHLITATGQRVTLRCSPRSGDLSVYWYQQSLDQGLQFLIQYYNGEERAKGNILERFSAQQFPDLHSELNLSSLELGDSALYFCASSTSSGGTTDTQYFGPGTRLTVL.

The chain has TRBV12-3 or TRBV12-4 and TRBJ1-1, with D maybe TRBD1 (5 bases). The CDR3 runs 14 residues. The V end lost 5 bases, the J end lost 1 base, and 11 bases lay between the germline ends. The CDR3 nucleotides read TGTGCCAGCAGTCTTTTTCAGGGGAACACTGAAGCTTTCTTT. The encoded protein is CASSLFQGNTEAFF.

The V gene is TRBV9, the J gene TRBJ1-2, with D maybe TRBD1 (5 bases). Trimming pared 4 bases from V and 4 bases from J, leaving 20 bases between. CDR3 size: 16 residues. Germline CDR1 and CDR2: SGDLS and YYNGEE. In nucleotides, the CDR3 is TGTGCCAGCAGCCCGTGGGAGGGCCGTCAGGGCTATGGCTACACCTTC. The encoded protein is CASSPWEGRQGYGYTF.

This clonotype was observed at least ten times. This sequence joins TRBV20-1 and TRBJ2-5; TRBD1 matches at 9 bases. Germline values: CDR1 DFQATT, CDR2 SNEGSKA (reference sequence). CDR3 length equals 13 residues. V lost 4 bases to trimming and J lost 4 bases; unmatched junction nucleotides: 4. The CDR3 loop is CSATGQGVETQYF. For the CDR3, the DNA is TGCAGTGCTACGGGACAGGGTGTAGAGACCCAGTACTTC.

This clonotype appeared many times. The chain uses TRBV10-2 and TRBJ2-3, with 10 bases fitting TRBD2. The CDR3 runs to 16 residues. The ends lost 0 bases at V and 2 bases at J; junction bases unmatched: 2. Germline V gene sequence: CDR1 WSHSY, CDR2 SAAADI. For the CDR3, the DNA is TGCGCCAGCAGTGAGTCCCTAGCGGGAGACACAGATACGCAGTATTTT. This codes for CASSESLAGDTDTQYF.